A selection of T cell receptor beta chains follows, all from one sample in a study of Ad26.COV2.S vaccination and SARS-CoV-2 variants. The assay was immunoSEQ multiplex PCR, and TCRdb's table has in-frame clones only and misses some. The sample shows roughly 240,000 clones, approximately 90% of them seen only once. The sample consisted of peripheral blood, taken in a trial of Ad26.COV2.S vaccine versus placebo. The receptors come from a person between 18 and 60 years old who received the Ad26.COV2.S COVID-19 vaccine or a placebo. Each CDR3 is given with its conserved first and last residue. Each record gives: V gene, J gene, D gene, clone size, CDR3 DNA, CDR3 protein. A D gene is named only where the DNA matches it firmly. Clone size is shown for a subset of rows, as once, few, many or a class of expanded clone.

>TRBV4-3|TRBJ1-2|-|once
TGCGCCAGCAGCCAAGATTCAACAGGACGGGGGGTGGGAGGCTACACCTTC
CASSQDSTGRGVGGYTF
>TRBV14|TRBJ2-3|TRBD2|once
TGTGCCAGCAGCCTGGGACTAGCGGGGACAGATACGCAGTATTTT
CASSLGLAGTDTQYF
>TRBV9|TRBJ2-2|-|once
TGTGCCAGCAGCGTTGGGGTGGGCACCGGGGAGCTGTTTTTT
CASSVGVGTGELFF
>TRBV19|TRBJ2-6|-|-
TGTGCCAGTAGTATAGAGGGCTCTTGGGCCAACGTCCTGACTTTC
CASSIEGSWANVLTF
>TRBV10-1|TRBJ1-5|-|few
TGCGCCAGCAGTGAGTCGATCGTTTTCCGTCATTATAGCAATCAGCCCCAGCATTTT
CASSESIVFRHYSNQPQHF
>TRBV19|TRBJ2-5|-|once
TGTGCCAGCAGTCAGGGTGTGGAGGAGACCCAGTACTTC
CASSQGVEETQYF
>TRBV5-4|TRBJ2-6|TRBD1|-
TGTGCCGGCAGCACAGGGGGTTCTGGGGCCAACGTCCTGACTTTC
CAGSTGGSGANVLTF
>TRBV11-2|TRBJ2-5|-|once
TGTGCCAGCAGGGGGGTGTTCCAAGAGACCCAGTACTTC
CASRGVFQETQYF
>TRBV18|TRBJ1-2|-|-
TGTGCCAGCTCACCACCGACGGTGAACTATGGCTACACCTTC
CASSPPTVNYGYTF
>TRBV5-6|TRBJ2-5|-|-
TGTGCCAGCAGCTTGGCGGGGAACTACCAAGAGACCCAGTACTTC
CASSLAGNYQETQYF
>TRBV5-3|TRBJ1-5|-|-
TGTGCCAGAAGCCGATGGAAGTCTGAGGTTTACCTAAATAGCAATCAGCCCCAGCATTTT
CARSRWKSEVYLNSNQPQHF
>TRBV9|TRBJ1-4|-|-
TGTGCCAGCAGCGTAGAAGATCGAAGTCTGCTGTTTTTT
CASSVEDRSLLFF
>TRBV7-9|TRBJ2-5|TRBD2|once
TGTGCCAGCAGCTTTAGTTTTGGCGGGAGGGCCCGGGAGACCCAGTACTTC
CASSFSFGGRARETQYF
>TRBV10-3|TRBJ2-2|TRBD1|-
TGTGCCATCAACAGGGACAGGGGTTACACCGGGGAGCTGTTTTTT
CAINRDRGYTGELFF
>TRBV28|TRBJ2-7|TRBD2|-
TGTGCCAGCACCAGCGGGGGACCGCTCTACGAGCAGTACTTC
CASTSGGPLYEQYF
>TRBV5-1|TRBJ2-1|-|-
TGCGCCAGCAGCATCAGCATGGGATACAATGAGCAGTTCTTC
CASSISMGYNEQFF
>TRBV24-1|TRBJ2-1|TRBD2|-
TGTGCCACCGGGCGGCGAGCGGGAGGCCCGAATGAGCAGTTCTTC
CATGRRAGGPNEQFF
>TRBV10-2|TRBJ2-5|-|-
TGCGCCAGCAGCCACAACCAAGAGACCCAGTACTTC
CASSHNQETQYF
>TRBV7-3|TRBJ2-1|TRBD2|-
TGTGCCAGCAGCTTAAAATTGGGGGAGGGAGGGAATGAGCAGTTCTTC
CASSLKLGEGGNEQFF
>TRBV25-1|TRBJ2-2|-|-
TGTGCCAGCAGTGAAACCATAGACAGGAACACCGGGGAGCTGTTTTTT
CASSETIDRNTGELFF
>TRBV6-6|TRBJ1-2|-|-
TGTGCCAGCCGGACGGCGCCGGATGACTATGGCTACACCTTC
CASRTAPDDYGYTF
>TRBV7-2|TRBJ2-2|-|-
TGTGCCAGCAGCTTGGGGCAGGTTAACACCGGGGAGCTGTTTTTT
CASSLGQVNTGELFF
>TRBV3-1/TRBV3-2|TRBJ2-2|-|many
TGTGCCAGCAGCCGCAGGGATGGTGTCGGGGAGCTGTTTTTT
CASSRRDGVGELFF